Listed below are T cell receptor beta chains from one sample, sequenced in a study of Ad26.COV2.S vaccination and SARS-CoV-2 variants. The protocol was immunoSEQ multiplex PCR, while the TCRdb copy is restricted to in-frame clones and leaves out a portion. The top ten clones hold over 2% of a sample with 450,000 to 550,000 clones, about 88% of them seen once. Sequenced material: peripheral blood, taken in a trial of Ad26.COV2.S vaccine versus placebo. Receptors originate from a person between 18 and 59 years old who received the Ad26.COV2.S COVID-19 vaccine or a placebo. The CDR3 runs from the conserved cysteine through the conserved F or W. Each record gives: CDR3 DNA, CDR3 protein, J gene, V gene, clone size, D gene. A D gene is named only where the DNA matches it firmly. Only part of the rows carry a size: once, few, many, or a class if the clone is expanded.

TGTGCCAGCAGCCAACTCCCTGACTATCCTGAATTAGCGGAGACCCAGTACTTC	CASSQLPDYPELAETQYF	TRBJ2-5	TRBV3-1/TRBV3-2	.	.
TGTGCCTGGAGTGTGAGGGGGCATAATTCACCCCTCCACTTT	CAWSVRGHNSPLHF	TRBJ1-6	TRBV30	.	TRBD1
TGTGCCAGCAGCGTAGCTTCCCGGGGGCAGAACACTGAAGCTTTCTTT	CASSVASRGQNTEAFF	TRBJ1-1	TRBV9	.	.
TGTGCCAGCAGCGAACAGGGGTGGGGTTACGAGCAGTACTTC	CASSEQGWGYEQYF	TRBJ2-7	TRBV2	.	TRBD1
TGCAGCGTTGTGGCGGGATGGGGTGAGCAGTTCTTC	CSVVAGWGEQFF	TRBJ2-1	TRBV29-1	.	.
TGCGCCAGCAGCTTTGGTCCAGGGGATCAGCCCCAGCATTTT	CASSFGPGDQPQHF	TRBJ1-5	TRBV5-1	.	.
TGCGCCAGCAGCCCCTACCGGGGCTACGAGCAGTACTTC	CASSPYRGYEQYF	TRBJ2-7	TRBV4-3	.	.
TGTGCCAGCAGCTTTTCAAGCGGATACTACAATGAGCAGTTCTTC	CASSFSSGYYNEQFF	TRBJ2-1	TRBV7-9	.	.
TGTGCCAGCAGCTTAGACATGCAGTGGGAGCAGTACTTC	CASSLDMQWEQYF	TRBJ2-7	TRBV7-9	.	.
TGTGCCAGCAGTTTATCAGGGACTTTTAGCAATCAGCCCCAGCATTTT	CASSLSGTFSNQPQHF	TRBJ1-5	TRBV27	once	.
TGCGCCAGCAGCTTGGCCGGTTACACCGGGGAGCTGTTTTTT	CASSLAGYTGELFF	TRBJ2-2	TRBV5-1	.	.
TGTGCCAGCAGCTCCGGGGGTAGCGGGACCCTAGAGACCCAGTACTTC	CASSSGGSGTLETQYF	TRBJ2-5	TRBV7-3	.	TRBD2
TGTGCCAGCAGTCCATCGCGAGGGACTAATAATTCACCCCTCCACTTT	CASSPSRGTNNSPLHF	TRBJ1-6	TRBV27	.	.
TGTGCCAGCTCACCACTGTCACAGGACAATGAGCAGTTCTTC	CASSPLSQDNEQFF	TRBJ2-1	TRBV18	.	.
TGTGCCAGCAGCGGCCTTTTGGGCTACGAGCAGTACTTC	CASSGLLGYEQYF	TRBJ2-7	TRBV9	.	.
TGTGCCAGCAGCATCACGACAGACGTGAACACTGAAGCTTTCTTT	CASSITTDVNTEAFF	TRBJ1-1	TRBV7-8	.	.
TGTGCCAGCAGCCCAATCAGAGGCGGCTATGGCTACACCTTC	CASSPIRGGYGYTF	TRBJ1-2	TRBV11-3	.	.
TGTGCCAGCAGTCCCCCCGGGGTTACCGGGGAGCTGTTTTTT	CASSPPGVTGELFF	TRBJ2-2	TRBV6-5	.	.
TGTGCCAGCCGCTTCTGGGGGGAGAACATTCAGTACTTC	CASRFWGENIQYF	TRBJ2-4	TRBV3-1/TRBV3-2	.	.
TGTGCCAGCAGGCTGAGGGGGTTGACAGATACGCAGTATTTT	CASRLRGLTDTQYF	TRBJ2-3	TRBV2	.	.
TGCGCCAGCAGTCAGGCCCGGAACACTGAAGCTTTCTTT	CASSQARNTEAFF	TRBJ1-1	TRBV5-1	.	.
TGTGCCAGCAGCCTACAGGGGAATCTCCCCCAGCATTTT	CASSLQGNLPQHF	TRBJ1-5	TRBV27	few	TRBD1
TGCGCCAGCAGCTTGGAGGGGCAGGGTCTCGGAGCTTTCTTT	CASSLEGQGLGAFF	TRBJ1-1	TRBV5-1	.	.
TGTGCTAGTGGTAAATTCGGACAGGCCTATGAGCAGTTCTTC	CASGKFGQAYEQFF	TRBJ2-1	TRBV12-5	.	TRBD1
TGTGCCAGCAGTCCTTTCGGGACAGGGGCGAACACTGAAGCTTTCTTT	CASSPFGTGANTEAFF	TRBJ1-1	TRBV28	.	TRBD1
TGTGCCAGCAGTCCAGGGGCGTGGGGTACTGAAGCTTTCTTT	CASSPGAWGTEAFF	TRBJ1-1	TRBV2	.	.
TGTGCCAGCAGCTCACGAGCTAGCAATCAGCCCCAGCATTTT	CASSSRASNQPQHF	TRBJ1-5	TRBV7-2	.	.
TGTGCCAGCAGCTTAAACAGGGAAGAGACCCAGTACTTC	CASSLNREETQYF	TRBJ2-5	TRBV7-2	once	.
TGTGCCAGCAGCCAATATCTTAATCAGGGAACTGGAAACACCATATATTTT	CASSQYLNQGTGNTIYF	TRBJ1-3	TRBV4-2	.	.
TGTGCCAGCAGCTTAGTTAGCAATCAGCCCCAGCATTTT	CASSLVSNQPQHF	TRBJ1-5	TRBV7-8	.	.
TGCGCCAGCAGCCAAGATCTCGTGGCAGACTATGGCTACACCTTC	CASSQDLVADYGYTF	TRBJ1-2	TRBV4-1	.	.
TGTGCCAGCAGCTTGCGACGGATACAAGAGACCCAGTACTTC	CASSLRRIQETQYF	TRBJ2-5	TRBV5-6	.	.
TGTGCCAGCAGTGGGACAGAACGTCCCGGGGAGCTGTTTTTT	CASSGTERPGELFF	TRBJ2-2	TRBV2	.	.
TGTGCCAGCAGCGCCACGATGTGGGTCTATGGCTACACCTTC	CASSATMWVYGYTF	TRBJ1-2	TRBV2	.	.
TGTGCCAGCTCACCCTCCCCTAACCGACTAGCGGGAGTTTTGGAGACCCAGTACTTC	CASSPSPNRLAGVLETQYF	TRBJ2-5	TRBV18	.	TRBD2
TGTGCCAGCAGCCAATTACCCGACAAGTACAATGAGCAGTTCTTC	CASSQLPDKYNEQFF	TRBJ2-1	TRBV3-1/TRBV3-2	.	.
TGCGCCAGCAGCCTCAAGGCGTTCGACTACGAGCAGTACTTC	CASSLKAFDYEQYF	TRBJ2-7	TRBV4-1	.	.
TGTGCCAGCAGCTTTTCTACAGGGACCTCCTACGAGCAGTACTTC	CASSFSTGTSYEQYF	TRBJ2-7	TRBV7-9	.	.
TGCGCCAGCAGCTTGTTAGGGGATGGCAATCAGCCCCAGCATTTT	CASSLLGDGNQPQHF	TRBJ1-5	TRBV5-1	.	.
TGCGCCAGCAGCCCGGGACTAGCGGGAGTTGGGGTCACCGGGGAGCTGTTTTTT	CASSPGLAGVGVTGELFF	TRBJ2-2	TRBV5-1	.	TRBD2
TGTGCCAGCAGCGTGGAAGCGGGGACAGATACGCAGTATTTT	CASSVEAGTDTQYF	TRBJ2-3	TRBV9	.	TRBD2
TGCGCCAGCAGCTTGGCGGGAGGTCTTCCCCGGGAGCTGTTTTTT	CASSLAGGLPRELFF	TRBJ2-2	TRBV5-1	.	TRBD2
TGCGCCAGCAGCCAAGGCATCGTGGGACAGGGAAAAAGACCCTACAATGAGCAGTTCTTC	CASSQGIVGQGKRPYNEQFF	TRBJ2-1	TRBV4-1	.	TRBD1
TGTGCCAGCAGTTACTCTGAGGGATTCTACTATGGCTACACCTTC	CASSYSEGFYYGYTF	TRBJ1-2	TRBV6-5	.	.
TGTGCCAGCAGGGGCACAGAATTGCGCGAGCAGTACTTC	CASRGTELREQYF	TRBJ2-7	TRBV6-6	.	.
TGCAGTGCTAGTGACAGGGAAGAGACCCAGTACTTC	CSASDREETQYF	TRBJ2-5	TRBV20-1	.	TRBD1